What follows are 17 T cell receptor beta chains derived from one specimen sequenced in a study of T-cell reconstitution after alpha-beta-depleted transplantation in children. Preparation of the TCRbeta library used unique molecular identifiers. TCRdb analysed the PCR reads with MiXCR anew, one entry per CDR3 protein. Here the sample spans roughly 610,000 distinct CDR3 sequences, roughly a tenth being singletons. Sequences were derived from PBMCs from the stem cell graft donor, sampled from the stem cell graft. These receptors all stem from a human donor who donated a stem cell graft to a child with acute myeloid leukemia.

The chain links TRBV5-1 to TRBJ2-7; D is undetermined. There are 13 residues in the CDR3. Trimming cost V 0 bases and J 6 bases, with 10 bases left between them. Per the germline V gene, CDR1 is SGHRS and CDR2 is YFSETQ. As DNA, the CDR3 is TGCGCCAGCAGCTTGGGGGCTCTACCCGAGCAGTACTTC. Residues: CASSLGALPEQYF.

This clonotype was counted at least ten times. This chain connects TRBV3-1 to TRBJ2-1; 12 nucleotides align to TRBD2. Trimming removed 2 bases from V and 0 bases from J; junction bases left unmatched: 11. This CDR3 spans 20 amino acids. Germline CDR1 and CDR2: LGHDT and YNNKEL (reference sequence). The CDR3 DNA is TGTGCCAGCAGCCAAACTCCGGGACTAGCGGGCGCGTTCTCCTACAATGAGCAGTTCTTC. Its translation is CASSQTPGLAGAFSYNEQFF.

This clonotype was seen many times. The gene calls are TRBV5-1 and TRBJ2-1, with 7 bases identical to TRBD2. The CDR3 has 14 amino acids. After removal of 0 bases from V and 7 bases from J, the junction contained 4 bases not matched to a gene. CDR1 and CDR2 (germline): SGHRS, YFSETQ. As DNA, the CDR3 is TGCGCCAGCAGCTTGGAAGCGGGAACAAATGAGCAGTTCTTC. This codes for CASSLEAGTNEQFF.

This clonotype was counted at least ten times. J is TRBJ1-3 and V is TRBV5-1; 7 bases are shared with TRBD1. Germline V gene data show CDR1 as SGHRS and CDR2 as YFSETQ. J was trimmed by 2 bases and V by 4 bases; bases with no gene match: 12. The CDR3 is made up of 17 amino acids. DNA for the CDR3: TGCGCCAGCAGCACTACGGACAGGCTAAGGGCTGGAAACACCATATATTTT. It specifies CASSTTDRLRAGNTIYF. The entire variable domain, with the rest obtained from reference TRBV5-1 and TRBJ1-3, is as follows: KAGVTQTPRYLIKTRGQQVTLSCSPISGHRSVSWYQQTPGQGLQFLFEYFSETQRNKGNFPGRFSGRQFSNSRSEMNVSTLELGDSALYLCASSTTDRLRAGNTIYFGEGSWLTVV.

The table lists this clonotype with a few counts. The chain joins TRBV4-2 to TRBJ1-2; D gene uncertain. Trimming left V 1 base short and J 8 bases short, with 14 bases between. Germline-derived CDR1 and CDR2 are LGHNA and YNFKEQ. This CDR3 contains 14 residues. CDR3 sequence: CASSQASGLEGYTF. The CDR3 bases are TGTGCCAGCAGCCAAGCCTCAGGCCTGGAAGGCTACACCTTC.

This chain links TRBV20-1 with TRBJ2-3; D is perhaps TRBD2 (6 bases). Germline values: CDR1 DFQATT, CDR2 SNEGSKA (reference sequence). Trimming removed 7 bases from V and 6 bases from J, with 17 bases in between. The length of the CDR3 is 13 residues. The CDR3: CSVPSVARDTQYF. In DNA form, the CDR3 reads TGCAGTGTTCCTAGCGTTGCCCGGGATACGCAGTATTTT.

The CDR3 sequence: CASSQGEGQLANTGELFF. For the CDR3, the DNA is TGTGCCAGCAGCCAAGGGGAGGGACAACTCGCGAACACCGGGGAGCTGTTTTTT. The chain combines TRBV4-2 with TRBJ2-2; perhaps TRBD2 as D (7 bases). Trimming left V 1 base short and J 0 bases short, with 15 bases between. There are 18 residues in the CDR3. Germline V gene lookup returns CDR1 LGHNA and CDR2 YNFKEQ.

This clonotype appeared a few times. J is TRBJ2-3 and V is TRBV2, with 12 bases lining up with TRBD2. V was pared by 7 bases and J by 3 bases, with 11 bases of the junction left unmatched. Looked up from germline, CDR1 is SNHLY and CDR2 is FYNNEI. The CDR3 spans 17 residues. CDR3 in amino acids: CASKGTSGRSGTDTQYF. CDR3 nucleotides: TGTGCCAGCAAAGGAACTAGCGGGAGGAGTGGAACAGATACGCAGTATTTT. Full variable domain (outside the CDR3, taken from reference TRBV2 and TRBJ2-3): EPEVTQTPSHQVTQMGQEVILRCVPISNHLYFYWYRQILGQKVEFLVSFYNNEISEKSEIFDDQFSVERPDGSNFTLKIRSTKLEDSAMYFCASKGTSGRSGTDTQYFGPGTRLTVL.

CDR3 amino acids: CASSADRDIYGYTF. For the CDR3, the DNA is TGTGCCAGCAGCGCGGACAGGGACATCTATGGCTACACCTTC. The chain recombines TRBV7-9 with TRBJ1-2, with 8 bases lining up with TRBD1. The CDR3 length is 14 residues. The trim removed 5 bases at V and 4 bases at J, leaving 6 bases unmatched. Germline V lookup: CDR1 SEHNR, CDR2 FQNEAQ (reference sequence).

V and J are TRBV7-9 and TRBJ2-4, with D unresolved. Looked up from germline, CDR1 is SEHNR and CDR2 is FQNEAQ (reference sequence). The CDR3 runs to 14 residues. Trimming removed 1 base at V and 4 bases at J, with 8 bases between. CDR3 DNA: TGTGCCAGCAGCTTAGAAGCAGAAAAAAACATTCAGTACTTC. Residues: CASSLEAEKNIQYF.

To note about this clonotype: A read error is possible here, since a much larger clone lies one base away. Because the CDR3 is missing its conserved closing phenylalanine or tryptophan, this is likely a read error. The V call is TRBV29-1, the J call TRBJ1-4; 8 bases are shared with TRBD1. Germline trimming cut 6 bases from V and 8 bases from J; bases unmatched to any gene: 5. The CDR3 totals 12 residues. The germline V gene encodes CDR1 SQVTM and CDR2 ANQGSEA. Written as DNA, the CDR3 is TGCAGCGTCCGACAGGGGACGGAAAAACTGTTTTAT. Translated, it gives CSVRQGTEKLFY.

J is TRBJ1-5 and V is TRBV29-1; 8 bases match TRBD1. With 7 bases clipped from V and 7 bases from J, the junction kept 12 bases outside the gene matches. The CDR3 contains 14 residues. Germline loops: CDR1 SQVTM, CDR2 ANQGSEA. CDR3 DNA sequence: TGCAGCGCGCGAGTACAGGGGGTTGAACAGCCCCAGCATTTT. Its translation: CSARVQGVEQPQHF.

The chain recombines TRBV6-2 or TRBV6-3 with TRBJ2-7, with D unclear. The CDR3 spans 11 residues. The ends were cut back, 8 bases at V and 7 bases at J, with 12 bases in the middle. CDR1 MNHEY and CDR2 SVGEGT come from the germline V gene. DNA of the CDR3: TGTGCCAGCCTTCGACTCGGGGAGCAGTACTTC. Translation: CASLRLGEQYF.

This clonotype occurred many times. The chain recombines TRBV7-2 with TRBJ2-7; D ambiguous. Trimming removed 5 bases from V and 6 bases from J, with 8 bases in between. The CDR3 runs 11 residues. CDR1 SGHTA and CDR2 FQGNSA come from the germline V gene. CDR3 bases: TGTGCCAGCAGCCTTAGCTCCGAGCAGTACTTC. Protein product: CASSLSSEQYF. Using reference TRBV7-2 and TRBJ2-7 for the parts outside the CDR3, the full variable domain is GAGVSQSPSNKVTEKGKDVELRCDPISGHTALYWYRQSLGQGLEFLIYFQGNSAPDKSGLPSDRFSAERTGGSVSTLTIQRTQQEDSAVYLCASSLSSEQYFGPGTRLTVT.

In this sample, this clonotype turned up many times. This sequence joins TRBV6-5 and TRBJ2-7, with 7 bases that match TRBD2. J was trimmed by 4 bases and V by 4 bases; bases with no gene match: 16. This CDR3 comprises 17 residues. Germline lookup yields CDR1 MNHEY and CDR2 SVGAGI. CDR3 loop: CASSSSLGGRGLYEQYF. The CDR3 DNA reads as TGTGCCAGCAGTTCCTCCTTGGGTGGGAGGGGCCTTTACGAGCAGTACTTC.

There are many counts of this clonotype. The chain has TRBV5-1 and TRBJ2-2; TRBD2 aligns across 14 bases. Germline values: CDR1 SGHRS, CDR2 YFSETQ. The trim removed 4 bases at V and 4 bases at J, leaving 6 bases unmatched. This CDR3 contains 17 residues. The CDR3 region has the DNA TGCGCCAGCAGCCAGGGACTAGCGGGAGTGAGCACCGGGGAGCTGTTTTTT. It yields the protein CASSQGLAGVSTGELFF. The whole variable domain, filled in from reference TRBV5-1 and TRBJ2-2, reads KAGVTQTPRYLIKTRGQQVTLSCSPISGHRSVSWYQQTPGQGLQFLFEYFSETQRNKGNFPGRFSGRQFSNSRSEMNVSTLELGDSALYLCASSQGLAGVSTGELFFGEGSRLTVL.

There are a few counts of this clonotype. The CDR3 spells CASSPTGRQETQYF. The CDR3 DNA follows: TGTGCCAGCAGCCCGACCGGACGGCAAGAGACCCAGTACTTC. This chain joins TRBV7-3 and TRBJ2-5; D uncertain. Trimming pared 5 bases from V and 2 bases from J, leaving 12 bases between. There are 14 residues in the CDR3. Germline CDR1 reads SGHTA; CDR2 reads FQGTGA.